Each of the 15 T cell receptor beta chains below was sequenced from the same sample in a study of long-term antiretroviral therapy in people with HIV. At the survey level, the v3.0 immunoSEQ assay was run. Data came from immunoSEQ multiplex PCR; TCRdb stores just in-frame clones and leaves some out. The sample records 26,000 or so clones, just under 80% being singletons. Source: unsorted PBMCs, taken 1.5 years before starting antiretroviral therapy. The receptors come from a man between 18 and 35 years old with HIV.

The V call is TRBV5-5, the J call TRBJ1-5; 7 bases match TRBD1. Germline V gene data show CDR1 as SGHKS and CDR2 as YYEKEE (reference sequence). V dropped 2 bases and J dropped 6; count of bases not matched to a gene: 8. The CDR3 contains 15 residues. CDR3 nucleotides: TGTGCCAGCAGCTTTGAGGGGGCTCCTCGTCAGCCCCAGCATTTT. The encoded protein is CASSFEGAPRQPQHF. Combining the CDR3 with reference TRBV5-5 and TRBJ1-5 gives the whole variable domain DAGVTQSPTHLIKTRGQQVTLRCSPISGHKSVSWYQQVLGQGPQFIFQYYEKEERGRGNFPDRFSARQFPNYSSELNVNALLLGDSALYLCASSFEGAPRQPQHFGDGTRLSIL.

The V and J genes are TRBV11-2 and TRBJ2-1, with TRBD2 matching over 7 bases. CDR1 is SGHAT and CDR2 is FQNNGV in the germline V gene. The V and J ends lost 5 bases and 3 bases, in that order; junction bases with no gene match: 7. The CDR3 runs 15 residues. CDR3 sequence reads: CASSPGRRVYNEQFF. The CDR3 coding sequence is TGTGCCAGCAGCCCCGGGAGGCGGGTCTACAATGAGCAGTTCTTC.

The chain combines TRBV12-5 with TRBJ1-1; no firm D call. Germline lookup yields CDR1 LGHNT and CDR2 FRNRAP. There are 18 residues in the CDR3. Trimming removed 3 bases from V and 3 bases from J, with 23 bases in between. The CDR3 region has the DNA TGTGCTAGTGGTTTAACCCTGACGGACGAAGAATTGGACACTGAAGCTTTCTTT. Its protein is CASGLTLTDEELDTEAFF.

The table lists this clone with a count of one. The chain is built from TRBV7-2 and TRBJ2-3, with 9 bases lining up with TRBD2. J was trimmed by 0 bases and V by 0 bases; bases with no gene match: 4. The CDR3 runs to 17 residues. The germline V gene has CDR1 SGHTA and CDR2 FQGNSA. The CDR3 coding sequence is TGTGCCAGCAGCTTAGCGAGCGGGAGGTTTAGCACAGATACGCAGTATTTT. This gives the protein CASSLASGRFSTDTQYF.

The V gene is TRBV27, the J gene TRBJ2-1, with 7 bases lining up with TRBD2. The junction had 11 bases not matched to a gene; V was cut back by 7 bases and J by 2 bases. This CDR3 has 16 amino acids. From germline, CDR1 is MNHEY and CDR2 SMNVEV (reference sequence). The CDR3, as DNA: TGTGCCAGCAATGGGGGGGGTGTTGCGCCCTACAATGAGCAGTTCTTC. Residues: CASNGGGVAPYNEQFF.

The CDR3 sequence is CAWSQGGHQETQYF. The CDR3 DNA reads as TGTGCCTGGAGTCAAGGAGGGCATCAAGAGACCCAGTACTTC. This chain joins TRBV30 and TRBJ2-5, with D possibly matching TRBD2 (6 bases). CDR1 and CDR2 (germline): GTSNPN, SVGIG (reference sequence). There are 14 residues in the CDR3. Trimming took 2 bases from V and 2 from J, leaving 12 bases between them.

This chain uses TRBV7-2 with TRBJ2-2; 7 bases are a match to TRBD2. This CDR3 is 14 amino acids long. CDR1 is SGHTA and CDR2 is FQGNSA in the germline V gene. Trimming removed 11 bases from V and 0 bases from J; junction bases left unmatched: 6. The CDR3 reads CAWALAANTGELFF. In DNA, the CDR3 is TGTGCCTGGGCCCTAGCGGCGAACACCGGGGAGCTGTTTTTT.

This sequence joins TRBV4-1 and TRBJ1-5; TRBD1 aligns across 8 bases. The V gene's germline CDR1 is MGHRA and CDR2 YSYEKL. The CDR3 runs 18 residues. J lost 2 bases, V lost 1 base, and 10 bases had no gene match. The CDR3 DNA sequence: TGCGCCAGCAGCCAAGGGGTAGGGACAGGAGCCCGCAATCAGCCCCAGCATTTT. Translated, it gives CASSQGVGTGARNQPQHF.

The V call is TRBV5-1, the J call TRBJ2-5; D unclear. V shed 0 bases and J shed 2 bases, with 14 bases lying between them. The germline gives CDR1 SGHRS, CDR2 YFSETQ. This CDR3 spans 16 amino acids. DNA for the CDR3: TGCGCCAGCAGCTTGGCCGAACAGATTGTACAAGAGACCCAGTACTTC. Translated: CASSLAEQIVQETQYF.

The chain links TRBV7-9 to TRBJ2-2; no firm D call. The germline V gene encodes CDR1 SEHNR and CDR2 FQNEAQ (reference sequence). V lost 4 bases and J 1 base, leaving 10 bases between the germline ends. This CDR3 has 15 amino acids. The CDR3 DNA is TGTGCCAGCAGCTCTCTTGGCGGGAACACCGGGGAGCTGTTTTTT. It is translated as CASSSLGGNTGELFF.

This sequence joins TRBV6-1 and TRBJ1-2, with D perhaps TRBD1 (5 bases). V lost 3 bases to trimming and J lost 3 bases, with 14 bases between them. This CDR3 region has 15 residues. The germline V gene has CDR1 MNHNS and CDR2 SASEGT. CDR3 nucleotide sequence: TGTGCCAGCAGTGATAATCGACAGAAATACTATGGCTACACCTTC. Encoded protein: CASSDNRQKYYGYTF.

The chain couples TRBV6-8 to TRBJ2-5; possibly TRBD2 for D (7 bases). Trimming cost V 5 bases and J 5 bases, with 18 bases left between them. CDR1 MNHGY and CDR2 SAAAGT come from the germline V gene. CDR3 length: 15 residues. In DNA form, the CDR3 reads TGTGCCAGCAGTAATCCAACAGGGCGGGGGGAGACCCAGTACTTC. Its protein product is CASSNPTGRGETQYF.

V gene TRBV30 combines with J gene TRBJ1-1; D ambiguous. The CDR3 has 11 amino acids. V dropped 0 bases and J dropped 3 bases, with 2 bases sitting between them. Germline V CDR1 and CDR2: GTSNPN, SVGIG (reference sequence). CDR3 in DNA: TGTGCCTGGAGTGTGTACACTGAAGCTTTCTTT. The encoded protein is CAWSVYTEAFF. Using reference TRBV30 and TRBJ1-1 for the parts outside the CDR3, the full variable domain is SQTIHQWPATLVQPVGSPLSLECTVEGTSNPNLYWYRQAAGRGLQLLFYSVGIGQISSEVPQNLSASRPQDRQFILSSKKLLLSDSGFYLCAWSVYTEAFFGQGTRLTVV.

V usage is TRBV12-2 and J usage is TRBJ1-1. TRBV12-2 counts as a pseudogene. CDR3 length: 14 residues. The CDR3 DNA reads TGTGCAAGTCGCTTAGTAGAAGGTAACACTGAAGCTTTCTTT. This encodes CASRLVEGNTEAFF.

V usage is TRBV6-5 and J usage is TRBJ1-1; D not certain. CDR3 length: 13 residues. V was clipped by 4 bases and J by 0 bases, with 6 bases between them. CDR1 and CDR2 (germline): MNHEY, SVGAGI. The CDR3 nucleotides are TGTGCCAGCAGTTCCTGGATGAACACTGAAGCTTTCTTT. It encodes CASSSWMNTEAFF.